This paragraph covers one T cell receptor (beta chain) sequence. This entry is derived from a study of T cells in Graves' hyperthyroidism and ophthalmopathy. About the research overall: Peripheral blood draws took place at initial diagnosis, ahead of any treatment.

There were TCR beta CDR3 regions amplified from RNA transcripts. A first-round RT-PCR of the TCR CDR3 used the HTBI primer set. TCRdb reprocessed the multiplex PCR reads with MiXCR, giving one entry per CDR3 protein. There are approximately 430,000 distinct CDR3 sequences in the sample; roughly 15% occur only once, and roughly 13% lies in the top ten. The sequence derives from a man in his late teens or twenties with Graves' ophthalmopathy. The sample consisted of blood.

The CDR3 loop reads CASSQVVAGGIYGYTF. CDR3 DNA: TGTGCCAGCAGCCAAGTCGTGGCGGGGGGCATCTATGGCTACACCTTC. This chain connects TRBV4-2 to TRBJ1-2; the D gene is possibly TRBD1 (6 bases). This CDR3 contains 16 residues. Germline V gene data show CDR1 as LGHNA and CDR2 as YNFKEQ. Trimming pared 1 base from V and 4 bases from J, leaving 16 bases between.